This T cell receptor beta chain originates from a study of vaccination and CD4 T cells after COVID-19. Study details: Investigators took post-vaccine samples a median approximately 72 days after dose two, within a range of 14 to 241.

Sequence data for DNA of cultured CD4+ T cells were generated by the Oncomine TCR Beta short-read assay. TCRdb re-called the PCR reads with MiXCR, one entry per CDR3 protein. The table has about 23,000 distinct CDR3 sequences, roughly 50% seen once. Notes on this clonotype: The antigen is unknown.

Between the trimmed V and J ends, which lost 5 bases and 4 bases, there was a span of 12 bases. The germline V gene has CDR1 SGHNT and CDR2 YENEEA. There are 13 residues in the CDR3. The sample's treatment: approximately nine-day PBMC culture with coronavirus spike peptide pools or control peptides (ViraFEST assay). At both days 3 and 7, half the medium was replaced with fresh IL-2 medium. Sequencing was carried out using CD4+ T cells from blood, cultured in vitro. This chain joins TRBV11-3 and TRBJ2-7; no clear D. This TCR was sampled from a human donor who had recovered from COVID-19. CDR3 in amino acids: CASSHRIQYEQYF. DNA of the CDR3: TGTGCCAGCAGCCACCGCATACAGTACGAGCAGTACTTC.